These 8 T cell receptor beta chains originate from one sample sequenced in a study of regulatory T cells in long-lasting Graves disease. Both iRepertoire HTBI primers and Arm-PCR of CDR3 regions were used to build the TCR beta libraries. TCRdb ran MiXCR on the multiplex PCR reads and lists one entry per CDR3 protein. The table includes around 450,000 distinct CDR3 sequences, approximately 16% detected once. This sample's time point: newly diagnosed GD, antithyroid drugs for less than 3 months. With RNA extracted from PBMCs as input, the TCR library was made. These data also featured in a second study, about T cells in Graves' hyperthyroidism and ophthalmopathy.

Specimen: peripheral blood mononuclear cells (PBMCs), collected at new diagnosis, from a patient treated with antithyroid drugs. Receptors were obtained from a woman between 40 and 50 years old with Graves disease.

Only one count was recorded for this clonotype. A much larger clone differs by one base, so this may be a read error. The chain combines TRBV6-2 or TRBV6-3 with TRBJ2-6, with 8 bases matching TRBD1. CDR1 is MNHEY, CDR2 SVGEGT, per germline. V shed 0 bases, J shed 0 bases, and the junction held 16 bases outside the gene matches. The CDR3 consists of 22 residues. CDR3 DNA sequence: TGTGCCAGCAGTTACTCGGCGATGACCTCCGGGACAGGCGGCTCTGGGGCCAACGTCCTGACTTTC. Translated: CASSYSAMTSGTGGSGANVLTF.

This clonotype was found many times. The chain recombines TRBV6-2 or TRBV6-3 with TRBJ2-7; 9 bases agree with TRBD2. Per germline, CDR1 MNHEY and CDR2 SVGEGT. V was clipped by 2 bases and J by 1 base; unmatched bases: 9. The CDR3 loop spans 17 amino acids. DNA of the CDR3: TGTGCCAGCAGTTACGGGGAAGCTAGCGGGGATTCCTACGAGCAGTACTTC. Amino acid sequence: CASSYGEASGDSYEQYF.

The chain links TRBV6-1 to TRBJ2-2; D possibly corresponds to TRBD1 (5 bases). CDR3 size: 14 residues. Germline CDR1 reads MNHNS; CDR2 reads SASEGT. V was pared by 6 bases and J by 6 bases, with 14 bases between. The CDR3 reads CASRPVAGSGELFF. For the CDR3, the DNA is TGTGCCAGCAGGCCCGTCGCAGGGTCCGGGGAGCTGTTTTTT.

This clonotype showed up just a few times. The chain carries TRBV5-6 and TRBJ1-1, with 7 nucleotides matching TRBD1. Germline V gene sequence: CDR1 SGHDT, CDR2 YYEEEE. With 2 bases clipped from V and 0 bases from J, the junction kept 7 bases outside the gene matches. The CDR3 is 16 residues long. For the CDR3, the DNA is TGTGCCAGCAGCTTAGGGGGCGCTGGGATGAACACTGAAGCTTTCTTT. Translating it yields CASSLGGAGMNTEAFF.

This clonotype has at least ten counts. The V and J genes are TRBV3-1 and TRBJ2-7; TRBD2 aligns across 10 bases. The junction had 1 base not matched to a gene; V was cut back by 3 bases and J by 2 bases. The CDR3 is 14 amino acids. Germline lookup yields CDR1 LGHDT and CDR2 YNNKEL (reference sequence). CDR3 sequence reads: CASSHSGRAYEQYF. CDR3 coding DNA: TGTGCCAGCAGCCACAGCGGGAGGGCCTACGAGCAGTACTTC.

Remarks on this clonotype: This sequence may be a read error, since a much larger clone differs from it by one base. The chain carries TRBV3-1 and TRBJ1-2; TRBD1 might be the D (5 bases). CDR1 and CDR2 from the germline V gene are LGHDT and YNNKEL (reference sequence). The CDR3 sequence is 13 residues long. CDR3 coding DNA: TGTGCCCGCAGCCAAGACAGTAGCTATGGCTACACCTTC. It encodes CARSQDSSYGYTF.

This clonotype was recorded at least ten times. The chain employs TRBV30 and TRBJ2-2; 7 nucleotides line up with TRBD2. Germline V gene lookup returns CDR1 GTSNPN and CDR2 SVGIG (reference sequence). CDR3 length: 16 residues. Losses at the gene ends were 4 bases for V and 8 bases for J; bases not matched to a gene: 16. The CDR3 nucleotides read TGTGCCTGGACCGCACTCAATGTCGGGAGGAGGGGGGAGCTGTTTTTT. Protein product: CAWTALNVGRRGELFF.

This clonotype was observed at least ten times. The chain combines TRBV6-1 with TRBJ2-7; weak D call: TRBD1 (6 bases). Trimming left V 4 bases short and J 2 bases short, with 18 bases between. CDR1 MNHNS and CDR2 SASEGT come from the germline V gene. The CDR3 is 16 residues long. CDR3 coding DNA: TGTGCCAGCAGTGCTAGGGACATACCATCTACCTACGAGCAGTACTTC. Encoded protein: CASSARDIPSTYEQYF.